Presented here are 28 T cell receptor beta chains from one specimen sequenced in a study of blood T cell repertoires in COVID-19. TCRdb's table, derived via immunoSEQ multiplex PCR, lists solely in-frame clones and lacks some. The sample shows about 330,000 clones, approximately 90% of them seen only once. Sequencing was done on a sample of peripheral blood. The source is a woman between 45 and 60 years old with active or convalescent COVID-19.

The chain has TRBV28 and TRBJ2-7; TRBD1 might be the D (5 bases). CDR3 length: 18 residues. From germline, CDR1 is MDHEN and CDR2 SYDVKM. V was pared by 3 bases and J by 2 bases, with 23 bases between. The CDR3: CASSFLLALTGTTYEQYF. In DNA, the CDR3 is TGTGCCAGCAGTTTCCTCCTCGCCCTTACAGGTACGACCTACGAGCAGTACTTC.

The chain uses TRBV18 and TRBJ1-2; possible D gene TRBD1, 5 bases. Germline lookup yields CDR1 KGHSH and CDR2 LQKENI. V was trimmed by 2 bases and J by 3 bases, leaving 7 bases between them. This CDR3 has 13 residues. The CDR3 is CASSPLQDYGYTF. CDR3 bases: TGTGCCAGCTCACCATTACAGGACTATGGCTACACCTTC.

In this sample, this clone turned up many times. The chain has TRBV2 and TRBJ1-2; TRBD1 aligns across 9 bases. With 7 bases clipped from V and 2 bases from J, the junction kept 2 bases outside the gene matches. CDR1 is SNHLY, CDR2 FYNNEI, per germline. The CDR3 is 13 amino acids. This CDR3 reads CASKGTGNYGYTF. CDR3 sequence (DNA): TGTGCCAGCAAAGGGACAGGGAACTATGGCTACACCTTC.

V usage is TRBV7-8 and J usage is TRBJ2-2, with TRBD1 identical over 7 bases. This CDR3 region has 13 residues. CDR1 SGHVS and CDR2 FQNEAQ come from the germline V gene. V was pared by 3 bases and J by 5 bases, with 0 bases of the junction left unmatched. Here the CDR3 DNA reads TGTGCCAGCAGCTTGACAGGGACCGGGGAGCTGTTTTTT. This gives the protein CASSLTGTGELFF.

Details on this clone: The identical CDR3 is also encoded by other nucleotide sequences in the sample. DNA for the CDR3: TGTGCCAGCAGTTTAGGGACAGGGGGCAACTATGGCTACACCTTC. Amino acids: CASSLGTGGNYGYTF. The V and J genes are TRBV27 and TRBJ1-2, with 12 bases lining up with TRBD1. This CDR3 contains 15 residues. CDR1 and CDR2 from the germline V gene are MNHEY and SMNVEV (reference sequence). Trimming removed 2 bases from V and 2 bases from J; junction bases left unmatched: 0.

CDR3 nucleotide sequence: TGTGCCAGCAGTTTATCCGACAGGACCAAGGAGACCCAGTACTTC. Its protein product is CASSLSDRTKETQYF. The gene calls are TRBV28 and TRBJ2-5; TRBD1 is a possible D gene (6 bases). Germline V gives CDR1 MDHEN, CDR2 SYDVKM. The CDR3 is 15 residues long. The V and J ends lost 1 base and 5 bases respectively, with 14 bases between them.

V gene TRBV29-1 combines with J gene TRBJ1-1, with D hard to call. Germline V CDR1 and CDR2: SQVTM, ANQGSEA. The CDR3 sequence is 13 residues long. Trimming cost V 2 bases and J 1 base, with 8 bases left between them. CDR3 protein: CSVESSKNTEAFF. In DNA, the CDR3 is TGCAGCGTTGAATCTTCTAAGAACACTGAAGCTTTCTTT.

The J gene is TRBJ1-5, the V gene TRBV13; a weak D match, TRBD1 (5 bases). The CDR3 runs 15 residues. The V gene lost 5 bases and the J gene lost 4 bases, with 15 bases spanning the gap. From germline, CDR1 is PRHDT and CDR2 FYEKMQ (reference sequence). The DNA of the CDR3 is TGTGCCAGCAGCCTGGGGACGGCGGGGAATCAGCCCCAGCATTTT. Amino acids: CASSLGTAGNQPQHF.

J is TRBJ2-7 and V is TRBV5-8; D uncertain. Trimming stripped 4 bases from V and 6 bases from J, with 17 bases between. The CDR3 contains 14 residues. Germline CDR1 SGHTS, CDR2 YDEGEE. The CDR3: CASSRGGNSREQYF. The CDR3 DNA reads TGTGCCAGCAGCCGAGGTGGTAATTCCCGCGAGCAGTACTTC.

The J gene is TRBJ2-6, the V gene TRBV9, with TRBD2 matching 15 bases. J gave up 0 bases and V 2 bases, and 12 bases lay outside the gene matches. In germline, CDR1 is SGDLS, CDR2 YYNGEE. This CDR3 is 22 amino acids long. The CDR3 DNA reads as TGTGCCAGCAGCGTCCCCCCGGGACTAGCGGGGGGCACTAACTCTGGGGCCAACGTCCTGACTTTC. It translates to CASSVPPGLAGGTNSGANVLTF.

The rearrangement uses TRBV4-3 and TRBJ2-1, with a possible D match to TRBD2 (6 bases). This CDR3 has 16 residues. Germline V gives CDR1 LGHNA, CDR2 YSLEER. With 4 bases removed from V and 2 bases from J, the gap between germline ends came to 15 bases. CDR3 residues: CASSLGGDNPYNEQFF. For the CDR3, the DNA is TGCGCCAGCAGCCTCGGGGGAGACAACCCCTACAATGAGCAGTTCTTC.

The chain uses TRBV25-1 and TRBJ1-2, with TRBD1 matching 7 bases. J gave up 7 bases and V 3 bases, and 8 bases lay outside the gene matches. The CDR3 is 14 amino acids. Looked up from germline, CDR1 is MGHDK and CDR2 is SYGVNS. The CDR3 loop is CASSERGQLRGYTF. CDR3 bases: TGTGCCAGCAGTGAGAGGGGACAGTTGCGTGGCTACACCTTC.

This chain joins TRBV5-1 and TRBJ1-5; D gene unclear. Germline loops: CDR1 SGHRS, CDR2 YFSETQ. The CDR3 runs to 13 residues. V was shortened by 0 bases and J by 5 bases, with 6 bases between the two germline ends. The DNA of the CDR3 is TGCGCCAGCAGCTTGGATACGGATCAGCCCCAGCATTTT. This codes for CASSLDTDQPQHF.

The rearrangement uses TRBV3-1 (or the pseudogene TRBV3-2) and TRBJ1-2, with D possibly TRBD1 on 5 matching bases. V was trimmed by 3 bases and J by 8 bases, leaving 13 bases between them. The germline gives CDR1 LGHDT, CDR2 YNNKEL (reference sequence). The CDR3 sequence is 13 residues long. The CDR3 bases are TGTGCCAGCAGCCAGCGCACAGGCGGCGGCTACACCTTC. This translates into CASSQRTGGGYTF.

The CDR3 protein is CASSLERGRGRKDTQYF. The CDR3 nucleotides read TGTGCCAGCAGCTTAGAAAGGGGCAGGGGACGTAAAGATACGCAGTATTTT. This rearrangement joins TRBV11-3 to TRBJ2-3; TRBD1 might be the D (6 bases). CDR1 SGHNT and CDR2 YENEEA come from the germline V gene. Between the trimmed V and J ends, which lost 0 bases and 5 bases, there was a span of 18 bases. The CDR3 length is 17 residues.

A few counts support this clone. The rearrangement uses TRBV2 and TRBJ2-1; 14 positions agree with TRBD2. The CDR3 extends over 14 amino acids. Germline loops: CDR1 SNHLY, CDR2 FYNNEI. V trimming: 6 bases; J trimming: 6 bases; junction bases outside the gene matches: 1. The chain's CDR3 is CASRGLAGVNEQFF. CDR3 DNA: TGTGCCAGCAGGGGACTAGCGGGAGTCAATGAGCAGTTCTTC.

The V call is TRBV30, the J call TRBJ2-2; 10 nucleotides match TRBD2. The CDR3 length is 16 residues. V shed 2 bases and J 4 bases; nucleotides not matched to a gene: 7. Germline V gene data show CDR1 as GTSNPN and CDR2 as SVGIG (reference sequence). The CDR3 region is CAWSFPGLALTGELFF. CDR3 DNA sequence: TGTGCCTGGAGTTTTCCGGGACTAGCGCTCACCGGGGAGCTGTTTTTT. The variable domain in full, with the rest retrieved from reference TRBV30 and TRBJ2-2, is SQTIHQWPATLVQPVGSPLSLECTVEGTSNPNLYWYRQAAGRGLQLLFYSVGIGQISSEVPQNLSASRPQDRQFILSSKKLLLSDSGFYLCAWSFPGLALTGELFFGEGSRLTVL.

V and J are TRBV5-1 and TRBJ2-2; D gene unclear. Trimming stripped 6 bases from V and 0 bases from J, with 12 bases between. This CDR3 has 15 amino acids. Germline V CDR1 and CDR2: SGHRS, YFSETQ. The CDR3 DNA sequence: TGCGCCAGCACCCTCTTGCCAGCGAACACCGGGGAGCTGTTTTTT. This codes for CASTLLPANTGELFF.

The CDR3: CAARTSSYEQYF. The CDR3 DNA follows: TGTGCCGCCCGGACTAGCTCCTACGAGCAGTACTTC. The rearrangement uses TRBV27 and TRBJ2-7; TRBD2 agrees at 7 bases. J was trimmed by 0 bases and V by 11 bases; bases with no gene match: 4. Germline V lookup: CDR1 MNHEY, CDR2 SMNVEV (reference sequence). This CDR3 has 12 residues.

The genes are TRBV7-2 and TRBJ2-1, with 7 nucleotides matching TRBD2. This CDR3 spans 15 amino acids. Germline CDR1 reads SGHTA; CDR2 reads FQGNSA. V trimming: 2 bases; J trimming: 6 bases; junction bases outside the gene matches: 7. The CDR3 loop reads CASSLWGGGANEQFF. The CDR3 nucleotides read TGTGCCAGCAGCTTATGGGGCGGGGGAGCCAATGAGCAGTTCTTC. The whole variable domain, remainder taken from reference TRBV7-2 and TRBJ2-1, is GAGVSQSPSNKVTEKGKDVELRCDPISGHTALYWYRQSLGQGLEFLIYFQGNSAPDKSGLPSDRFSAERTGGSVSTLTIQRTQQEDSAVYLCASSLWGGGANEQFFGPGTRLTVL.

The rearrangement uses TRBV30 and TRBJ1-4, with 9 bases lining up with TRBD1. This CDR3 comprises 16 residues. V was pared by 1 base and J by 6 bases, with 9 bases of the junction left unmatched. CDR1 GTSNPN and CDR2 SVGIG come from the germline V gene (reference sequence). CDR3 coding DNA: TGTGCCTGGAGTGGACCCTGGGGACAGGGATATGAAAAACTGTTTTTT. Its protein product is CAWSGPWGQGYEKLFF.

The V gene is TRBV2, the J gene TRBJ2-3, with 10 bases fitting TRBD2. From germline, CDR1 is SNHLY and CDR2 FYNNEI. The V segment lost 8 bases and the J segment 1 base; nucleotides outside the gene matches: 9. The CDR3 consists of 16 residues. The CDR3 sequence: CASRRSSGSGTDTQYF. CDR3 DNA sequence: TGTGCCAGCCGTCGTTCTAGCGGGAGTGGCACAGATACGCAGTATTTT.

The chain recombines TRBV29-1 with TRBJ1-1; 7 bases align to TRBD1. V lost 4 bases, J lost 3 bases, and 2 bases stayed unmatched. CDR3 length equals 12 residues. Germline V gives CDR1 SQVTM, CDR2 ANQGSEA. The CDR3 is CSVVTGDTEAFF. The CDR3 DNA follows: TGCAGCGTTGTTACAGGGGACACTGAAGCTTTCTTT.

V is TRBV2 and J is TRBJ2-7; 13 bases are shared with TRBD2. CDR3 size: 15 residues. Trimming removed 5 bases from V and 2 bases from J; junction bases left unmatched: 3. Germline CDR1 and CDR2: SNHLY and FYNNEI. CDR3 region: CASSRLAGGTYEQYF. The CDR3 DNA reads TGTGCCAGCAGTAGACTAGCGGGAGGCACCTACGAGCAGTACTTC.

V gene TRBV7-2 combines with J gene TRBJ1-2; 12 nucleotides match TRBD1. CDR3 size: 15 residues. Trimming cost V 2 bases and J 8 bases; bases outside gene matches: 6. CDR1 is SGHTA, CDR2 FQGNSA, per germline. The CDR3 DNA reads as TGTGCCAGCAGCTTATGGGGACAGGGGGCGGGAGGCTACACCTTC. Translating gives CASSLWGQGAGGYTF.

CDR3 sequence: CASSLLRTSENNEQFF. Here the CDR3 DNA reads TGTGCCAGCAGTTTACTTCGGACTAGCGAAAACAATGAGCAGTTCTTC. The chain uses TRBV27 and TRBJ2-1; TRBD2 matches 9 bases. Germline CDR1 is MNHEY and CDR2 is SMNVEV (reference sequence). This CDR3 region has 16 residues. Unmatched junction bases numbered 7, after V lost 2 bases and J lost 5 bases.

The J gene is TRBJ1-3, the V gene TRBV30, with D unclear. Germline V gene data show CDR1 as GTSNPN and CDR2 as SVGIG (reference sequence). The CDR3 is 14 amino acids. V was trimmed by 3 bases and J by 11 bases, leaving 20 bases between them. In nucleotides, the CDR3 is TGTGCCTGGAGGAGGGAGAAGTCAATCCGCTCCATATATTTT. Amino acids: CAWRREKSIRSIYF. The full variable domain, rest sourced from reference TRBV30 and TRBJ1-3, is SQTIHQWPATLVQPVGSPLSLECTVEGTSNPNLYWYRQAAGRGLQLLFYSVGIGQISSEVPQNLSASRPQDRQFILSSKKLLLSDSGFYLCAWRREKSIRSIYFGEGSWLTVV.

This clone was picked up a small number of times. V is TRBV11-2 and J is TRBJ1-1; D gene uncertain. The germline CDR1 and CDR2 sequences are SGHAT and FQNNGV. The CDR3 runs to 13 residues. Trimming removed 4 bases from V and 5 bases from J, with 11 bases in between. CDR3 sequence reads: CASSYDERTEAFF. DNA for the CDR3: TGTGCCAGCAGCTACGACGAGCGGACTGAAGCTTTCTTT.